The rows below give T cell receptor beta chains drawn from one sample of a study of regulatory T cells in long-lasting Graves disease. Using its own MiXCR run on the multiplex PCR reads, TCRdb lists one record per CDR3 protein. The sample lists more than 300,000 distinct CDR3 sequences; roughly 24% were seen once. The specimen was peripheral blood mononuclear cells (PBMCs), collected when the disease was refractory, from a patient treated with antithyroid drugs. The origin of the receptors is a woman in her forties with Graves disease. CDR3s include the opening cysteine and the closing phenylalanine or tryptophan. A D gene is named only where the DNA matches it firmly. Expanded clones are given a class, and other clones once, few, many or no size at all.

>NA|TRBJ2-2|NA|TRBV7-9
TGTGCCAGCAGCCCGGCAACCGGGGAGCTGTTTTTT
CASSPATGELFF
>NA|TRBJ2-2|NA|TRBV6-1
TGTGCCAGCAGCCCCGGCCTGAACGAGGGGACCGGGGAGCTGTTTTTT
CASSPGLNEGTGELFF
>NA|TRBJ1-4|NA|TRBV7-2
TGTGCCAGCAACCCAGGCACACCGTATAATGAAAAACTGTTTTTT
CASNPGTPYNEKLFF
>many|TRBJ1-1|NA|TRBV6-1
TGTGCCAGCAGCCTAAAAAGGGTTCACACTGAAGCTTTCTTT
CASSLKRVHTEAFF
>NA|TRBJ1-4|NA|TRBV7-9
TGTGCCAGCTGCTCCTCAACCGATGAAAAACTGTTTTTT
CASCSSTDEKLFF
>NA|TRBJ2-7|TRBD2|TRBV6-1
TGTGCCAGCAGTGAAGAAGCTAGCGGGACCTCCTACGAGCAGTACTTC
CASSEEASGTSYEQYF
>NA|TRBJ2-4|TRBD1|TRBV7-9
TGTGCCAGCAGCTTAGGGACTCCGGGACAGCCCCCCAAAAACATTCAGTACTTC
CASSLGTPGQPPKNIQYF
>many|TRBJ1-1|NA|TRBV2
TGTGCCAGCAGTGCATCCAAGAACACTGAAGCTTTCTTT
CASSASKNTEAFF
>many|TRBJ2-7|NA|TRBV2
TGTGCCAGCAGTGGAAAGTTTTACGAGCAGTACTTC
CASSGKFYEQYF
>NA|TRBJ1-3|NA|TRBV15
TGTGCCACCAGCAGAGAGTGGGCGGGCTCTGGAAACACCATATATTTT
CATSREWAGSGNTIYF
>NA|TRBJ2-2|NA|TRBV7-9
TGTGCCAGCAGCTTCCGGGGAGGGAACACCGGGGAGCTGTTTTTT
CASSFRGGNTGELFF
>NA|TRBJ2-7|NA|TRBV12-3/TRBV12-4
TGTGCCGCCTCTACCGGGGGACTCGAGCAGTACTTC
CAASTGGLEQYF
>many|TRBJ2-7|NA|TRBV6-5
TGTGCCAGCAGTTACGCGACAGAAGAGCAGTACTTC
CASSYATEEQYF
>many|TRBJ1-1|NA|TRBV5-1
TGCGCCAGCAGCAACACAGGGAACACTGAAGCTTTCTTT
CASSNTGNTEAFF
>NA|TRBJ2-6|TRBD1|TRBV7-9
TGTGCCAGCAGGGGGACAGCACTTTTCGTCCTGACTTTC
CASRGTALFVLTF
>many|TRBJ2-7|TRBD1|TRBV6-5
TGTGCCAGCAGTTACGCCCGACAGGGCCCCTACGAGCAGTACTTC
CASSYARQGPYEQYF
>NA|TRBJ1-1|NA|TRBV5-6
TGTGCCAGCAGCCCTCTCACAGGGCGGGTTAGCACTGAAGCTTTCTTT
CASSPLTGRVSTEAFF
>few|TRBJ2-7|NA|TRBV5-4
TGTGCCAGCAGTCGTGGTCTAACAGCCGAGCAGTACTTC
CASSRGLTAEQYF
>many|TRBJ2-3|NA|TRBV29-1
TGCAGCCTAACACTGGGGGGCACAGATACGCAGTATTTT
CSLTLGGTDTQYF
>many|TRBJ1-5|TRBD1|TRBV28
TGTGCCATCCAACAGGGGGAAAATAGCAATCAGCCCCAGCATTTT
CAIQQGENSNQPQHF
>many|TRBJ1-1|TRBD1|TRBV7-3
TGTGCCAGCAGCTCCTCCGAGGGGGCGCGCACTGAAGCTTTCTTT
CASSSSEGARTEAFF
>NA|TRBJ2-7|NA|TRBV28
TGTGCCATTGGAGGAGTAAGGTCCTACGAGCAGTACTTC
CAIGGVRSYEQYF
>NA|TRBJ2-1|TRBD2|TRBV2
TGTGCCAGCAGAGGGACTAGCGGAGAGCAGTTCTTC
CASRGTSGEQFF
>many|TRBJ2-7|NA|TRBV11-2
TGTGCCAGCAGGCTCGAGGGGGGCTCCTACGAGCAGTACTTC
CASRLEGGSYEQYF
>many|TRBJ2-7|TRBD1|TRBV24-1
TGTGCCACCAGTGACCCGGGACAGGGAAGTTACGAGCAGTACTTC
CATSDPGQGSYEQYF
>many|TRBJ2-5|NA|TRBV29-1
TGCAGCGTTGGGCACCCGTACCAAGAGACCCAGTACTTC
CSVGHPYQETQYF
>NA|TRBJ2-7|NA|TRBV30
TGTGCCTGGCTAAGCTCCTACGAGCAGTACTTC
CAWLSSYEQYF
>few|TRBJ2-5|TRBD2|TRBV4-2
TGTGCCAGCAGCCAACTAGCGGGAGAGCGAGAGACCCAGTACTTC
CASSQLAGERETQYF
>few|TRBJ1-1|NA|TRBV28
TGTGCCAGCAGTCCAGTCCTCCGGACAATGAACACTGAAGCTTTCTTT
CASSPVLRTMNTEAFF
>NA|TRBJ1-6|NA|TRBV7-6
TGTGCCAGCAGCTTGGATCCCTTTGGGGGCTCACCCCTCCACTTT
CASSLDPFGGSPLHF
>NA|TRBJ2-2|NA|TRBV6-1
TGTGCCAGCAGACCCCCGACTAGGTTGGGGGAGCTGTTTTTT
CASRPPTRLGELFF
>many|TRBJ2-6|TRBD2|TRBV11-2
TGTGCCAGCAGCTTAGAGGCTAGCGGGAGTGGAGGGGCCAACGTCCTGACTTTC
CASSLEASGSGGANVLTF
>NA|TRBJ1-5|NA|TRBV30
TGTGCCTGGAGTGTACATGTTAATCAGCCCCAGCATTTT
CAWSVHVNQPQHF
>many|TRBJ2-5|NA|TRBV20-1
TGCAGTGCTAGAGATAGCAGGGAGACCCAGTACTTC
CSARDSRETQYF
>NA|TRBJ1-2|NA|TRBV19
TGTGCCAGTAGTGCAGTATACACTAACTATGGCTACACCTTC
CASSAVYTNYGYTF
>many|TRBJ1-2|NA|TRBV2
TGTGCCAGCAGCGTACTCAGGTCAAACTATGGCTACACCTTC
CASSVLRSNYGYTF
>NA|TRBJ2-4|TRBD2|TRBV28
TGTGCCAGCAGTTTTCTTCGACTAGCTCGGGCCAAAAACATTCAGTACTTC
CASSFLRLARAKNIQYF
>few|TRBJ1-3|NA|TRBV15
TGTGCCACCAGCAGAGATCCTCGCGGGGTCCCGGGAAACACCATATATTTT
CATSRDPRGVPGNTIYF
>NA|TRBJ2-7|NA|TRBV20-1
TGCAGTGCTAGTTCCGCGGCTACCTACGAGCAGTACTTC
CSASSAATYEQYF
>many|TRBJ1-1|NA|TRBV28
TGTGCCAGCAGCCTAATCCGGGTTGGCACTGAAGCTTTCTTT
CASSLIRVGTEAFF
>many|TRBJ2-1|TRBD2|TRBV20-1
TGCAGTGCTAGAGATCCAGGGACTAGCGGCAATGAGCAGTTCTTC
CSARDPGTSGNEQFF
>NA|TRBJ1-5|NA|TRBV9
TGTGCCAGCAGCGCCGAGACTGAACGGGGGATTTGGATGGGCAATCAGCCCCAGCATTTT
CASSAETERGIWMGNQPQHF
>NA|TRBJ2-6|NA|TRBV19
TGTGCCAGTAGTATGTCGCAGTGGTCGAGGGCCTCTGGGGCCAACGTCCTGACTTTC
CASSMSQWSRASGANVLTF
>NA|TRBJ2-7|NA|TRBV11-2
TGTGCCAGCAGCTACTATCCTCGACTGCAGTCCTACGAGCAGTACTTC
CASSYYPRLQSYEQYF
>NA|TRBJ2-7|TRBD1|TRBV20-1
TGCAGTGCTATCCCCCTGGGGACAGGGTCCTCCTACGAGCAGTACTTC
CSAIPLGTGSSYEQYF
>NA|TRBJ2-7|TRBD1|TRBV27
TGTGCCAGCAGTCATCGGGTCCTCAGTCTCCGGGACAGGGGGCACTACGAGCAGTACTTC
CASSHRVLSLRDRGHYEQYF
>few|TRBJ1-2|TRBD1|TRBV29-1
TGCAGCGCCCAGGGGGAGACAACCTATGGCTACACCTTC
CSAQGETTYGYTF
>few|TRBJ1-5|TRBD1|TRBV6-2/TRBV6-3
TGTGCCAGCAGTGGATTGACAGGGGTCGTAAGTCAGCCCCAGCATTTT
CASSGLTGVVSQPQHF
>many|TRBJ1-1|NA|TRBV11-2
TGTGCCAGCAGCCTAAAGAGGAACACTGAAGCTTTCTTT
CASSLKRNTEAFF
>few|TRBJ2-7|TRBD1|TRBV27
TGTGCCAGCAGTTTATCGGGACAGGGGGCCTACGAGCAGTACTTC
CASSLSGQGAYEQYF
>few|TRBJ2-7|TRBD2|TRBV7-3
TGTGCCAGCAGCTTAAAAACTAGCGGGAGGCTATACTCCTACGAGCAGTACTTC
CASSLKTSGRLYSYEQYF
>NA|TRBJ1-6|NA|TRBV5-1
TGCGCCAGCAGCTTGGGTGACATCAGCTCCTATAATTCACCCCTCCACTTT
CASSLGDISSYNSPLHF
>many|TRBJ1-4|NA|TRBV28
TGTGCCAGCAGTAGTTTGAGGGACCTAAATGAAAAACTGTTTTTT
CASSSLRDLNEKLFF
>many|TRBJ2-2|NA|TRBV20-1
TGCAGTGCTAGAGATCGAGGGACCGGGGAGCTGTTTTTT
CSARDRGTGELFF